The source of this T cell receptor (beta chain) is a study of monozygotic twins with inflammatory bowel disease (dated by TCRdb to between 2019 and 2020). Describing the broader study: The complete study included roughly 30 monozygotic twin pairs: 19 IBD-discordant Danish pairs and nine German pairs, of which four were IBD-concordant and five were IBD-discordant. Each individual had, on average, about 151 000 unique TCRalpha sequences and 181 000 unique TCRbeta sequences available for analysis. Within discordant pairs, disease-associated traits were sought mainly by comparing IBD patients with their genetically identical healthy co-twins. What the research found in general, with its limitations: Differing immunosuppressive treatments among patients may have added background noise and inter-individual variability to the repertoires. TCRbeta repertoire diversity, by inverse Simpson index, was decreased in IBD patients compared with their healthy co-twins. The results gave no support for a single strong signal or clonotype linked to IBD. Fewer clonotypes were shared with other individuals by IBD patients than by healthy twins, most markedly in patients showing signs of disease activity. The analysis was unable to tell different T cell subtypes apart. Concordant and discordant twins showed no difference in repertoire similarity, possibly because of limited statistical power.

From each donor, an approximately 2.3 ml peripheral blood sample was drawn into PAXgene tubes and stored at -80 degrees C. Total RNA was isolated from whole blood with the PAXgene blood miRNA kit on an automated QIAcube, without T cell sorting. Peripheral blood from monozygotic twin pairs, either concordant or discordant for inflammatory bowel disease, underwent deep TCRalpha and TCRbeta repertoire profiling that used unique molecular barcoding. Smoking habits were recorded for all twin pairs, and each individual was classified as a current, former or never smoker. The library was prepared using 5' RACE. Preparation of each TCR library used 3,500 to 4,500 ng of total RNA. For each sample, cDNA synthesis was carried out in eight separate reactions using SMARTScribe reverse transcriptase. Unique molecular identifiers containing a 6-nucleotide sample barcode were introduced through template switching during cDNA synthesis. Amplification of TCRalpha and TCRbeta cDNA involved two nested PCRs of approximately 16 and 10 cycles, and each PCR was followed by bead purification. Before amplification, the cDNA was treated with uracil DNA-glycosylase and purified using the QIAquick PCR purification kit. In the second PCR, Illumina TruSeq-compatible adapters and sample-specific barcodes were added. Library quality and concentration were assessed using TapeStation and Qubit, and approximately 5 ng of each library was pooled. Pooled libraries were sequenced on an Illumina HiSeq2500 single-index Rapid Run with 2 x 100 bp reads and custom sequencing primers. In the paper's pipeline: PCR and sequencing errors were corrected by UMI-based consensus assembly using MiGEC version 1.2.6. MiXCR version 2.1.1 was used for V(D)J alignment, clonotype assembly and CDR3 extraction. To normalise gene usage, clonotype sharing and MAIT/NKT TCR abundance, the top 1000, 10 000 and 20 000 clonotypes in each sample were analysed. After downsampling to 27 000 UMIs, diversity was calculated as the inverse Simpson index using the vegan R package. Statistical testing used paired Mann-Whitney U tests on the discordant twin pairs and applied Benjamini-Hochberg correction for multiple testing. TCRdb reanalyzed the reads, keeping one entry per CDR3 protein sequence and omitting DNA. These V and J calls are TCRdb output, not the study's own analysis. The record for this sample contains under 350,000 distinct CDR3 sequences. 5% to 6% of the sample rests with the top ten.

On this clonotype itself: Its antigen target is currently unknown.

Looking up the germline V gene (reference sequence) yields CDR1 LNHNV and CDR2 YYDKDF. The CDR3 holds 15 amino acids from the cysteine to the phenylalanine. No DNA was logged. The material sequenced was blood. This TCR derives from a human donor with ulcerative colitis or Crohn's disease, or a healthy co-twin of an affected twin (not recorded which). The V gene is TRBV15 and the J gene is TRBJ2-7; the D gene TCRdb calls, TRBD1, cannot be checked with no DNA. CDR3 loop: CATSRDSDSGDGQYF.